There are a few counts of the clone carrying this TCR beta chain. The sample originates from a study of blood T cell repertoires in COVID-19. Clones were sequenced by immunoSEQ multiplex PCR, and TCRdb holds only the in-frame ones, with some missing. The sample has approximately 490,000 clones, roughly nine tenths seen once. From germline, CDR1 is SGDLS and CDR2 YYNGEE. The length of the CDR3 is 18 residues. V shed 3 bases, J shed 2 bases, and the junction held 9 bases outside the gene matches. The sequencing sample was made of PBMCs or T cells enriched from blood (not recorded which). V is TRBV9 and J is TRBJ2-1, with 12 bases matching TRBD1. This TCR was sampled from a woman in her sixties who had recovered from COVID-19. The CDR3 loop reads CASSAGGQGASAYNEQFF. The CDR3 bases are TGTGCCAGCAGCGCGGGGGGACAGGGGGCCTCTGCCTACAATGAGCAGTTCTTC.